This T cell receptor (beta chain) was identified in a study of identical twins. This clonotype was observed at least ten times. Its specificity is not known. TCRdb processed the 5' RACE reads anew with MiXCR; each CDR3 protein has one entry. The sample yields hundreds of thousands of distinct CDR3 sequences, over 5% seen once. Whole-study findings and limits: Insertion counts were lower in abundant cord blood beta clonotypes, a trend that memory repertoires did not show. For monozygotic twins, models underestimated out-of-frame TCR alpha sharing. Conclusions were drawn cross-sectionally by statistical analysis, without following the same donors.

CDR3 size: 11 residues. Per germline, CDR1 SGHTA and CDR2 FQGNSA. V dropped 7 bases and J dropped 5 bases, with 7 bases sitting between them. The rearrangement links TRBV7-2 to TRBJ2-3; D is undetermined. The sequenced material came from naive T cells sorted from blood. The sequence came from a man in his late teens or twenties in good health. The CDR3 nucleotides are TGTGCCAGCATACTTTTAGATACGCAGTATTTT. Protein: CASILLDTQYF.